This TCR beta chain stems from a study of OX40 agonist ivuxolimab in advanced cancers. Study-level background: Dose-escalation patients had hepatocellular carcinoma, melanoma, renal cell or head and neck cancer.

Study-level results: More expanded clones were seen, on average, in CD8+ T cells than in CD4+.

Measured with immunoSEQ multiplex PCR; TCRdb has only the in-frame clones, and not every one. The table has about 73,000 clones, roughly 90% seen once. On this clone: What it binds is not known.

V lost 3 bases, J lost 4 bases, and 4 bases stayed unmatched. This CDR3 region has 16 residues. CDR1 and CDR2 from the germline V gene are KGHSH and LQKENI. The rearrangement links TRBV18 to TRBJ2-1, with 12 bases lining up with TRBD2. The receptor was derived from an adult with an advanced solid tumor such as melanoma, head and neck, liver or kidney cancer. The sequencing used CD4+ or CD8+ T cells sorted from blood, collected in a trial of the OX40 agonist ivuxolimab. The DNA for the CDR3 is TGTGCCAGCTCACCGATCGGACTAGCGGGGTACAATGAGCAGTTCTTC. The encoded protein is CASSPIGLAGYNEQFF.